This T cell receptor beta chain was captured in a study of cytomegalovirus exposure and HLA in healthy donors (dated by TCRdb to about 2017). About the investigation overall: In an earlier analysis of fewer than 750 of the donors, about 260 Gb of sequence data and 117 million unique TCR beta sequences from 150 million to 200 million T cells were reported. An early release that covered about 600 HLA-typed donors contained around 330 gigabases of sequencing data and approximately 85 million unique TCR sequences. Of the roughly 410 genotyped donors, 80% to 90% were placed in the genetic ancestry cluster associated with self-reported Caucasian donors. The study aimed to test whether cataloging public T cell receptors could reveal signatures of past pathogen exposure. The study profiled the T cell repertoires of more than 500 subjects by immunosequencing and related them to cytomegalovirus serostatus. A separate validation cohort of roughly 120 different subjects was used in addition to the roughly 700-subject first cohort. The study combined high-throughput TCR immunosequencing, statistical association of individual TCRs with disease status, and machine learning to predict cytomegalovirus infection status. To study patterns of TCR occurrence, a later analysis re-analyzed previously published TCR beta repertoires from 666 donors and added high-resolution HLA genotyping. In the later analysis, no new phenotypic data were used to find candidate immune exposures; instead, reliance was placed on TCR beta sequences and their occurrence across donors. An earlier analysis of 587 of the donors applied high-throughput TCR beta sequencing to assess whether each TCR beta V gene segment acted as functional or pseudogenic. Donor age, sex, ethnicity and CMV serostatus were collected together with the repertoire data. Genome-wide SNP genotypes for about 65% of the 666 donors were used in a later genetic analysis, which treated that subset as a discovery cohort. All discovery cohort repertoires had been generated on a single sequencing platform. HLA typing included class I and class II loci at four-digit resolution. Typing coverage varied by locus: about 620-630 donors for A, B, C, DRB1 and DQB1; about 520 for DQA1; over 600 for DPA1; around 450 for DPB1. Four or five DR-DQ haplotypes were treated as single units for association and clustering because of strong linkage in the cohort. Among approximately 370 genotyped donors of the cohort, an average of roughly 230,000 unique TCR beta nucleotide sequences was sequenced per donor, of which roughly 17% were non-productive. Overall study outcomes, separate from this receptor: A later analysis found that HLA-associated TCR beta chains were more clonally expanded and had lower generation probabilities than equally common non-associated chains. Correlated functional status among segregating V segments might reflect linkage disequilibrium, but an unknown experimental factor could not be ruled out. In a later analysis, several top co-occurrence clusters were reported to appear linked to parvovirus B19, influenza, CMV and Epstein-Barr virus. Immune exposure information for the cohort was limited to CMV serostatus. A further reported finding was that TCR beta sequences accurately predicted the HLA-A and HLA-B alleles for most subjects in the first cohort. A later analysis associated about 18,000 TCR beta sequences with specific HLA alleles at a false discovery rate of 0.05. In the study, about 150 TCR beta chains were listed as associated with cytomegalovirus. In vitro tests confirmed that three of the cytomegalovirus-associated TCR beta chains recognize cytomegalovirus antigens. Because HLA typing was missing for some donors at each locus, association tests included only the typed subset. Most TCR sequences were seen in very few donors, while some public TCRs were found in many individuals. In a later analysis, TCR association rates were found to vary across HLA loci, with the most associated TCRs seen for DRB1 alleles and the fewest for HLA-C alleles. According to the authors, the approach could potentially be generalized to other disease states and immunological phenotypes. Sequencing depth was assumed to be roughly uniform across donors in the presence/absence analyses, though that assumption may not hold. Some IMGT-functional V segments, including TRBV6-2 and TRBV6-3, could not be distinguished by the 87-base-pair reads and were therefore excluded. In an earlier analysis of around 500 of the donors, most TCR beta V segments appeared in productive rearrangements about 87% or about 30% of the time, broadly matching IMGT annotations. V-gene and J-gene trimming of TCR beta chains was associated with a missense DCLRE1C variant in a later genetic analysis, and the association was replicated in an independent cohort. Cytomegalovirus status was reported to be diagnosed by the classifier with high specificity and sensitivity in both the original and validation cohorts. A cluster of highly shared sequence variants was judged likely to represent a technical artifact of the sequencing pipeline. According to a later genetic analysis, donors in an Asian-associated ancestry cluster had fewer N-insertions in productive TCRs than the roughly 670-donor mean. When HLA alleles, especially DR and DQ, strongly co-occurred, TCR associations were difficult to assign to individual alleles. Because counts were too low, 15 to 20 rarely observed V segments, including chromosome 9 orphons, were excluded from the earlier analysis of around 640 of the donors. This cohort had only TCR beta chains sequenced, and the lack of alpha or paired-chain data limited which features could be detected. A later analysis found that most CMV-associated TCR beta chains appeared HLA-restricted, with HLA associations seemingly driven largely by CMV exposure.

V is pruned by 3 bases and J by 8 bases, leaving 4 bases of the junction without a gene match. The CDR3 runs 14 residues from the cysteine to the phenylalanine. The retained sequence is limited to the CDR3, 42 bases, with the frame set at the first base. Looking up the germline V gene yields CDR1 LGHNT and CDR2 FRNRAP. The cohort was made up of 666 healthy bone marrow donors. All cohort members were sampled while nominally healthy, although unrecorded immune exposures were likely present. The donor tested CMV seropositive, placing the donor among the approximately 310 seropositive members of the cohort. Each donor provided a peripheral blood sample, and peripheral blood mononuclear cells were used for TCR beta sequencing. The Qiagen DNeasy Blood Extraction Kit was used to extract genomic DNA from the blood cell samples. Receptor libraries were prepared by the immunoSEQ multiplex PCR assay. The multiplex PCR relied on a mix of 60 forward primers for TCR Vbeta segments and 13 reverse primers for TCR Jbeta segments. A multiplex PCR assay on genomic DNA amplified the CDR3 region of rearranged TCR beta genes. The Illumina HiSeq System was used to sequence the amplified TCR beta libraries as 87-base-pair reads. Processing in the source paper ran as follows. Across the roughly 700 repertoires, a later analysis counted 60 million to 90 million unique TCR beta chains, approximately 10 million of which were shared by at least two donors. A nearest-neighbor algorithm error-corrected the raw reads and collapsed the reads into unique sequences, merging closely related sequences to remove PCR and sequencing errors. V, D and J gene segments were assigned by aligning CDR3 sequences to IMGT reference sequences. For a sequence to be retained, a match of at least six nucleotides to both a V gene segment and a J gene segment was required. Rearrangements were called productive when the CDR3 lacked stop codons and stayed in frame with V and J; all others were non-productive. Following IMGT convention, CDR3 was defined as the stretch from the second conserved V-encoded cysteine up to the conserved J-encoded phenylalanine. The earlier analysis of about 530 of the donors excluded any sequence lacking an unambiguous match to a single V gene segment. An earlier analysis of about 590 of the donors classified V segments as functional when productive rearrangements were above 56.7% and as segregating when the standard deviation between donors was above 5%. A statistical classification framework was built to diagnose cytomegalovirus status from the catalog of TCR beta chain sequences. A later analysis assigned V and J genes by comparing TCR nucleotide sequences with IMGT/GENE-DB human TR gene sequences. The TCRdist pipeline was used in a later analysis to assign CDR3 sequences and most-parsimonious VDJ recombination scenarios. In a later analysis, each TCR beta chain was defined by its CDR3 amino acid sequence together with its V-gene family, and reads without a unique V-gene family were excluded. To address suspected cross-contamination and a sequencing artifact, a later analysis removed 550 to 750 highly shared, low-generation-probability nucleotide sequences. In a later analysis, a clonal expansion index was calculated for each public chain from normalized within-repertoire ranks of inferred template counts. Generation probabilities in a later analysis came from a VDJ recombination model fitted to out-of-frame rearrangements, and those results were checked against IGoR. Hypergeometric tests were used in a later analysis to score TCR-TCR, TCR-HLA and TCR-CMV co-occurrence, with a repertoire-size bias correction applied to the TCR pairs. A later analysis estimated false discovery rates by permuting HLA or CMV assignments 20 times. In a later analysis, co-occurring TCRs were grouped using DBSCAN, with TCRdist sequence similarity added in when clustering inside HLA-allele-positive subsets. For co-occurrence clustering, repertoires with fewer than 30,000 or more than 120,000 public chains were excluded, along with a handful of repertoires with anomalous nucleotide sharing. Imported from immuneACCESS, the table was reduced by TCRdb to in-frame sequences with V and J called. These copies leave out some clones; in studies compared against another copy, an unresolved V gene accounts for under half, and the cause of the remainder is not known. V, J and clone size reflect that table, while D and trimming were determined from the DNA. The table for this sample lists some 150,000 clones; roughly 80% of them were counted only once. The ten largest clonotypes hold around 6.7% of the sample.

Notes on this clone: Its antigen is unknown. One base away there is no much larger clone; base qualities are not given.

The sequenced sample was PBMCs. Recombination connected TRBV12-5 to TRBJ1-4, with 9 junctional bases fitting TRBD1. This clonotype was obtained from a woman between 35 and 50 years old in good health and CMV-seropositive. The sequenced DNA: TGTGCTAGTGGTTTAGGACAGGGGCAGGAAAAACTGTTTTTT. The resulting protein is CASGLGQGQEKLFF. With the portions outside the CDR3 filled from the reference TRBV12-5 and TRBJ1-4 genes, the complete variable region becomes DARVTQTPRHKVTEMGQEVTMRCQPILGHNTVFWYRQTMMQGLELLAYFRNRAPLDDSGMPKDRFSAEMPDATLATLKIQPSEPRDSAVYFCASGLGQGQEKLFFGSGTQLSVL.